A single TCR beta chain is shown here with its context. Its antigen is not known. The data were taken from a study of CD8+ T cells in alopecia areata. The wider study: Those treated were given oral tofacitinib at 5 to 10 mg twice daily. Study-level points and caveats: Normal scalp had lower clonality than lesional scalp, with alopecia totalis/universalis lesions showing this most strongly. Many expanded lesional clones stayed in scalp and blood while on tofacitinib. Expanded CD8+ clones among the top 100, and scalp clonality, were significantly decreased by tofacitinib.

Treatment specified: oral pan-JAK inhibitor, 5-10 mg twice daily. Extracted from the samples, RNA was reverse transcribed into cDNA to serve as the sequencing template. Data came from immunoSEQ multiplex PCR; TCRdb stores just in-frame clones and leaves some out. Counted here are 150,000 to 200,000 clones, about 47% occurring once; the ten biggest clones make up roughly 9.1%. After removal of 4 bases from V and 0 bases from J, the junction contained 7 bases not matched to a gene. CDR1 and CDR2 from the germline V gene are SEHNR and FQNEAQ (reference sequence). This CDR3 region has 16 residues. V and J are TRBV7-9 and TRBJ2-3; 7 nucleotides align to TRBD1. The source was CD8+ T cells sorted from blood, collected at approximately week 51, from a patient treated with tofacitinib. The TCR was taken from a human donor with alopecia areata. In DNA, the CDR3 is TGTGCCAGCAGCTCACCGACAGGGCCTAGCACAGATACGCAGTATTTT. This gives the protein CASSSPTGPSTDTQYF.